This TCR beta chain was sequenced for a study of blood T cell repertoires in COVID-19. Study as a whole: COVID-19 samples, acute and convalescent, were from the United States, Italy and Spain.

Under the authors' procedure: Reference gene primers were amplified, and this amplification served to estimate nucleated cell counts. Assay used: immunoSEQ multiplex PCR; TCRdb lists only in-frame clones, some missing. That table is the source of V, J and clone size, and D and trimming were worked out from the DNA. This sample has fewer than 300,000 clones; less than 90% occur once, and the top ten carry more than 10%. Trimming left V 3 bases short and J 9 bases short, with 15 bases between. This CDR3 is 14 amino acids long. CDR1 is SNHLY, CDR2 FYNNEI, per germline. Seattle enrolled patients during active infection and tracked them longitudinally.

Sequenced input: peripheral blood. V gene TRBV2 combines with J gene TRBJ2-1; the D gene is possibly TRBD1 (5 bases). The receptor was derived from a woman in her thirties with COVID-19, enrolled during active disease. The DNA of the CDR3 is TGTGCCAGCAGTGAGCTCAGGTCTCAGGGTGAGCAGTTCTTC. Protein: CASSELRSQGEQFF.